The source of this T cell receptor beta chain is a study of T cells in tumors after PD-1 blockade. Across the whole study: No patient had prior checkpoint blockade, systemic immunosuppression, or radiotherapy within 4 weeks. Some patients also took daily vismodegib 150 mg during anti-PD-1 treatment.

Data came from immunoSEQ multiplex PCR; TCRdb stores just in-frame clones and leaves some out. This repertoire shows about 33,000 clones, roughly 73% found once; its top ten account for 30% to 40%. The CDR3 totals 16 residues. The V segment lost 5 bases and the J segment 8 bases; nucleotides outside the gene matches: 8. CDR1 MNHEY and CDR2 SMNVEV come from the germline V gene (reference sequence). In its sample, this clone is medium-sized. Its specificity is not known. Study findings and constraints: Peripheral recruitment is suggested, as some novel exhausted tumor clones were in pre-treatment blood.

The V gene is TRBV27, the J gene TRBJ2-3, with 15 bases lining up with TRBD2. This sequence originates from a human donor with basal cell carcinoma. The material sequenced was PBMCs, taken before anti-PD-1 treatment. CDR3 DNA sequence: TGTGCCAGCAGTCTAGGACTAGCGGGGGGGCAGGTTACGCAGTATTTT. Encoded protein: CASSLGLAGGQVTQYF.